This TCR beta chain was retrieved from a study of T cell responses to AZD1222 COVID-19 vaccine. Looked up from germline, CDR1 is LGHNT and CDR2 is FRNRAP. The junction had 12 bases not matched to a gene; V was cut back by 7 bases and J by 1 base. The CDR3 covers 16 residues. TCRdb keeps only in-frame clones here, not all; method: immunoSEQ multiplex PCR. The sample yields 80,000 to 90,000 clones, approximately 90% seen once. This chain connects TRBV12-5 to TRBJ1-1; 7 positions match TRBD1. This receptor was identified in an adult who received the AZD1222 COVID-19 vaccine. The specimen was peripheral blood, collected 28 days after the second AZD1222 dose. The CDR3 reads CASVPPGRGPNTEAFF. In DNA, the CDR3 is TGTGCTAGTGTCCCACCGGGTAGGGGGCCGAACACTGAAGCTTTCTTT.